The 14 T cell receptor beta chains below come from one sample, sequenced in a study of blood T cell repertoires in COVID-19. The assay was immunoSEQ multiplex PCR, and TCRdb's table has in-frame clones only and misses some. The profile covers roughly 200,000 clones, with approximately 85% appearing a single time and 6.5% to 9% taken by the ten largest. Source material: peripheral blood. These receptors were taken from an older woman with acute or convalescent COVID-19.

This clone was seen only once. The V call is TRBV19, the J call TRBJ1-4; D gene unclear. The CDR3 totals 14 residues. From germline, CDR1 is LNHDA and CDR2 SQIVND (reference sequence). Trimming took 7 bases from V and 8 from J, leaving 17 bases between them. CDR3 protein: CASKRVAQAEKLFF. Written as DNA, the CDR3 is TGTGCCAGTAAGCGGGTCGCCCAGGCCGAAAAACTGTTTTTT.

The chain has TRBV2 and TRBJ2-7; 15 bases are shared with TRBD2. V lost 6 bases and J lost 5; bases outside the gene matches: 11. From germline, CDR1 is SNHLY and CDR2 FYNNEI. The CDR3 has 17 residues. In DNA form, the CDR3 reads TGTGCCAGCAGGGACTCGGGACTAGCGGGAGGAGTCGACGAGCAGTACGTC. Amino acid sequence: CASRDSGLAGGVDEQYV.

V is TRBV5-5 and J is TRBJ2-3, with 7 bases matching TRBD2. CDR1 and CDR2 (germline): SGHKS, YYEKEE (reference sequence). The J segment lost 4 bases and the V segment lost 5 bases, leaving 7 bases of the junction unmatched. The CDR3 contains 14 residues. CDR3 bases: TGTGCCAGCAGTTCCCCTGGGAGGGCAGATACGCAGTATTTT. Translation gives CASSSPGRADTQYF.

On this clone: This specimen includes other DNA sequences encoding the same CDR3. The chain employs TRBV9 and TRBJ2-7; 10 bases map to TRBD2. Germline V gene lookup returns CDR1 SGDLS and CDR2 YYNGEE. V was pared by 0 bases and J by 3 bases, with 3 bases of the junction left unmatched. This CDR3 is 15 amino acids long. DNA for the CDR3: TGTGCCAGCAGCGTAGAGGCTAGCGGGAGCTACGAGCAGTACTTC. Translating gives CASSVEASGSYEQYF.

The V gene is TRBV19, the J gene TRBJ1-6; D remains ambiguous. The CDR3 covers 14 residues. V was shortened by 2 bases and J by 7 bases, with 9 bases between the two germline ends. Germline lookup yields CDR1 LNHDA and CDR2 SQIVND (reference sequence). CDR3 protein: CASSIFDTNSPLHF. The CDR3 DNA is TGTGCCAGTAGTATATTCGACACCAATTCACCCCTCCACTTT.

Details on this clone: The sample has other DNA sequences that encode this CDR3 too. The J gene is TRBJ1-1, the V gene TRBV6-5; 10 positions match TRBD1. Germline V gene data show CDR1 as MNHEY and CDR2 as SVGAGI. The V gene end was trimmed by 6 bases and the J gene end by 5 bases; junction bases not matched to a gene: 6. The CDR3 is made up of 14 amino acids. The CDR3, as DNA: TGTGCCAGCAGACGACAGGGGGCTCGTACTGAAGCTTTCTTT. This sequence encodes CASRRQGARTEAFF.

The chain recombines TRBV5-1 with TRBJ1-6; tentative D call: TRBD1 (6 bases). The CDR3 runs 14 residues. Germline values: CDR1 SGHRS, CDR2 YFSETQ. The V and J ends lost 6 bases and 7 bases respectively, with 14 bases between them. The CDR3: CASTPSGGNSPLHF. CDR3 DNA: TGCGCCAGCACCCCCTCGGGGGGCAATTCACCCCTCCACTTT.

V usage is TRBV5-1 and J usage is TRBJ2-3; tentatively, D is TRBD2 (5 bases). The CDR3 loop spans 14 amino acids. In germline, CDR1 is SGHRS, CDR2 YFSETQ. Trimming removed 4 bases at V and 4 bases at J, with 13 bases between. CDR3 in DNA: TGCGCCAGCAGCCGAGGAGAGGGTCCAGATACGCAGTATTTT. Its translation: CASSRGEGPDTQYF.

This chain uses TRBV4-1 with TRBJ1-6, with 9 positions matching TRBD1. Germline assignment: CDR1 MGHRA and CDR2 YSYEKL. This CDR3 comprises 15 residues. V was clipped by 3 bases and J by 10 bases; unmatched bases: 7. The CDR3 here is CASSQPGQGGSPLHF. The CDR3 nucleotides read TGCGCCAGCAGCCAGCCGGGACAGGGTGGATCACCCCTCCACTTT.

This chain connects TRBV18 to TRBJ1-5, with 7 bases fitting TRBD1. CDR3 length equals 15 residues. Looked up from germline, CDR1 is KGHSH and CDR2 is LQKENI. V shed 5 bases and J 2 bases; nucleotides not matched to a gene: 6. The CDR3 sequence is CASSIGGAGNQPQHF. The CDR3 DNA sequence: TGTGCCAGCTCAATAGGGGGCGCGGGCAATCAGCCCCAGCATTTT. Drawing the rest from reference TRBV18 and TRBJ1-5, the complete variable domain is NAGVMQNPRHLVRRRGQEARLRCSPMKGHSHVYWYRQLPEEGLKFMVYLQKENIIDESGMPKERFSAEFPKEGPSILRIQQVVRGDSAAYFCASSIGGAGNQPQHFGDGTRLSIL.

The rearrangement joins TRBV18 to TRBJ2-5; TRBD1 agrees at 10 bases. Germline CDR1 and CDR2: KGHSH and LQKENI. The CDR3 is made up of 15 amino acids. J was trimmed by 4 bases and V by 10 bases; bases with no gene match: 12. The CDR3 bases are TGTGCCACCCACGGGGACAGGGGAGGAGGAGAGACCCAGTACTTC. Amino acids: CATHGDRGGGETQYF. Full variable domain (remainder filled in from reference TRBV18 and TRBJ2-5): NAGVMQNPRHLVRRRGQEARLRCSPMKGHSHVYWYRQLPEEGLKFMVYLQKENIIDESGMPKERFSAEFPKEGPSILRIQQVVRGDSAAYFCATHGDRGGGETQYFGPGTRLLVL.

The chain joins TRBV28 to TRBJ2-3, with 7 bases lining up with TRBD2. Trimming removed 8 bases from V and 0 bases from J; junction bases left unmatched: 5. Germline values: CDR1 MDHEN, CDR2 SYDVKM. The CDR3 totals 14 residues. Here the CDR3 DNA reads TGTGCCAGCCGGGGGGTTTCTAGCACAGATACGCAGTATTTT. It codes for CASRGVSSTDTQYF.

This chain uses TRBV23-1 with TRBJ2-5; 7 nucleotides match TRBD1. TRBV23-1 is an ORF; its function is uncertain. CDR3 length: 20 residues. V dropped 0 bases and J dropped 0; count of bases not matched to a gene: 16. Written as DNA, the CDR3 is TGCGCCAGCAGTCAATCTACTATCTTGGGACAGACAATATACCAAGAGACCCAGTACTTC. Amino acids: CASSQSTILGQTIYQETQYF.

The chain is built from TRBV5-1 and TRBJ1-1; D call uncertain. This CDR3 spans 16 amino acids. V lost 3 bases and J 3 bases, leaving 18 bases between the germline ends. Germline loops: CDR1 SGHRS, CDR2 YFSETQ. For the CDR3, the DNA is TGCGCCAGCAGCTCCGGGAGTCTGGGTGGGGACACTGAAGCTTTCTTT. Translated, it gives CASSSGSLGGDTEAFF.